The 17 T cell receptor beta chains listed next were all sequenced from one sample in a study of T cell responses to AZD1222 COVID-19 vaccine. Profiling relied on immunoSEQ multiplex PCR, and the TCRdb table lists in-frame clones only, not all of them. The sample carries about 120,000 clones, around 90% recorded once. Sequencing was performed on peripheral blood, taken 28 days after the second AZD1222 dose. The source of these receptors is an adult who received the AZD1222 COVID-19 vaccine.

The chain recombines TRBV2 with TRBJ1-1; TRBD1 might be the D (5 bases). Trimming took off 2 bases at V and 3 bases at J, with 13 bases between the two ends. The CDR3 runs 15 residues. Germline V gene sequence: CDR1 SNHLY, CDR2 FYNNEI. The chain's CDR3 is CASSERRGAYTEAFF. In nucleotides, the CDR3 is TGTGCCAGCAGTGAAAGGAGGGGTGCGTACACTGAAGCTTTCTTT.

This chain uses TRBV5-6 with TRBJ2-5, with 11 bases fitting TRBD2. This CDR3 has 14 amino acids. Germline CDR1 is SGHDT and CDR2 is YYEEEE. V shed 7 bases and J 9 bases; nucleotides not matched to a gene: 11. In DNA form, the CDR3 reads TGTGCCAGCTGGCGACTAGCGGGGCCTTGGGCCCAGTACTTC. It codes for CASWRLAGPWAQYF.

This chain connects TRBV6-5 to TRBJ2-2; D unresolved. The CDR3 is 12 amino acids. Trimming took 0 bases from V and 9 from J, leaving 5 bases between them. The germline CDR1 and CDR2 sequences are MNHEY and SVGAGI. DNA of the CDR3: TGTGCCAGCAGTTACTCGGGATGGGAGCTGTTTTTT. As protein: CASSYSGWELFF.

The chain carries TRBV4-2 and TRBJ1-2; no clear D. The CDR3 sequence is 13 residues long. Germline V gene data show CDR1 as LGHNA and CDR2 as YNFKEQ. The V gene lost 3 bases and the J gene lost 5 bases, with 10 bases spanning the gap. The CDR3 here is CASSQDPLYGYTF. The CDR3 DNA reads TGTGCCAGCAGCCAGGACCCCTTATATGGCTACACCTTC.

The chain has TRBV10-1 and TRBJ2-1; TRBD1 agrees at 8 bases. The CDR3 sequence is 14 residues long. Germline V gene data show CDR1 as WNHNN and CDR2 as SYGVQD (reference sequence). Trimming removed 6 bases from V and 15 bases from J; junction bases left unmatched: 16. This chain's CDR3 is CASSEGTGPLSPFF. In DNA, the CDR3 is TGCGCCAGCAGCGAGGGGACAGGACCTCTGAGTCCGTTCTTC.

The rearrangement links TRBV5-4 to TRBJ1-1; TRBD1 might be the D (5 bases). With 5 bases removed from V and 7 bases from J, the gap between germline ends came to 21 bases. Germline V gives CDR1 SGHNT, CDR2 YYREEE (reference sequence). The CDR3 runs 15 residues. CDR3: CASRLDPGGTNEAFF. CDR3 nucleotides: TGTGCCAGCAGACTCGACCCCGGGGGGACCAATGAAGCTTTCTTT.

Here the CDR3 DNA reads TGTGCCAGTACCCTGGGACAGACGTATGGCTACACCTTC. It specifies CASTLGQTYGYTF. The chain uses TRBV19 and TRBJ1-2; TRBD1 aligns across 7 bases. With 7 bases clipped from V and 5 bases from J, the junction kept 7 bases outside the gene matches. The CDR3 totals 13 residues. Germline CDR1 LNHDA, CDR2 SQIVND (reference sequence).

The chain combines TRBV2 with TRBJ1-5; tentative D call: TRBD1 (5 bases). CDR1 and CDR2 (germline): SNHLY, FYNNEI. The V and J ends lost 3 bases and 0 bases respectively, with 9 bases between them. The CDR3 consists of 15 residues. This CDR3 reads CASSEGQVSNQPQHF. The CDR3 coding sequence is TGTGCCAGCAGTGAGGGGCAGGTTAGCAATCAGCCCCAGCATTTT.

A word on this clone: The junction departs from the called germline gene at one end, perhaps through a read error. V and J are TRBV4-1 and TRBJ2-4; D is perhaps TRBD2 (6 bases). The CDR3 covers 13 residues. Germline V gene data show CDR1 as MGHRA and CDR2 as YSYEKL. The CDR3 spells CASSQDLHLALTF. CDR3 in DNA: TGCGCCAGCAGCCAAGATCTTCACCTAGCGCTCACCTTC.

This chain connects TRBV19 to TRBJ1-6; TRBD1 is a possible D gene (5 bases). Trimming pared 2 bases from V and 7 bases from J, leaving 12 bases between. The CDR3 has 15 residues. Germline-derived CDR1 and CDR2 are LNHDA and SQIVND (reference sequence). The CDR3 DNA reads as TGTGCCAGTAGTATAAGGGGCCTGGGGAATTCACCCCTCCACTTT. It codes for CASSIRGLGNSPLHF. The full variable domain, with the rest looked up from reference TRBV19 and TRBJ1-6, is DGGITQSPKYLFRKEGQNVTLSCEQNLNHDAMYWYRQDPGQGLRLIYYSQIVNDFQKGDIAEGYSVSREKKESFPLTVTSAQKNPTAFYLCASSIRGLGNSPLHFGNGTRLTVT.

This sequence joins TRBV29-1 and TRBJ1-2, with TRBD1 as a possible D gene (6 bases). The CDR3 has 13 amino acids. Germline loops: CDR1 SQVTM, CDR2 ANQGSEA. Trimming pared 7 bases from V and 4 bases from J, leaving 16 bases between. The CDR3 loop reads CSAQVQGSYGYTF. DNA of the CDR3: TGCAGCGCCCAAGTGCAGGGGAGCTATGGCTACACCTTC.

The J gene is TRBJ1-2, the V gene TRBV3-1 (or the pseudogene TRBV3-2), with TRBD1 as a possible D gene (6 bases). Germline assignment: CDR1 LGHDT and CDR2 YNNKEL (reference sequence). The CDR3 spans 13 residues. Trimming removed 1 base from V and 8 bases from J, with 11 bases in between. CDR3 residues: CASSQGTERGYTF. The CDR3, as DNA: TGTGCCAGCAGCCAAGGGACAGAAAGGGGCTACACCTTC.

The chain's CDR3 is CASKKGQENTEAFF. The CDR3 DNA is TGTGCCAGCAAAAAGGGACAAGAGAACACTGAAGCTTTCTTT. The chain couples TRBV7-3 to TRBJ1-1; the D gene is possibly TRBD1 (6 bases). CDR3 length equals 14 residues. With 7 bases removed from V and 1 base from J, the gap between germline ends came to 13 bases. The germline gives CDR1 SGHTA, CDR2 FQGTGA.

The V gene is TRBV2, the J gene TRBJ1-2; no clear D gene. The CDR3 has 12 residues. V lost 9 bases and J lost 8, with 16 bases in between. Looked up from germline, CDR1 is SNHLY and CDR2 is FYNNEI. The CDR3 protein is CASARGVEGYTF. In nucleotides, the CDR3 is TGTGCCAGTGCTAGAGGAGTGGAGGGCTACACCTTC.

Details on this clone: This sample includes further DNA sequences coding for the same CDR3. The V gene is TRBV9, the J gene TRBJ1-2, with 7 bases identical to TRBD1. V lost 4 bases and J lost 2; bases outside the gene matches: 8. CDR1 is SGDLS, CDR2 YYNGEE, per germline. The CDR3 has 15 residues. The CDR3 protein is CASSPRQGGNYGYTF. CDR3 DNA sequence: TGTGCCAGCAGCCCGCGGCAGGGGGGGAACTATGGCTACACCTTC.

CDR3 residues: CASSLLAGGHNEQFF. CDR3 in DNA: TGTGCCAGCTCACTACTAGCGGGGGGGCACAATGAGCAGTTCTTC. V usage is TRBV18 and J usage is TRBJ2-1; TRBD2 agrees at 13 bases. V dropped 4 bases and J dropped 5; count of bases not matched to a gene: 2. CDR1 and CDR2 from the germline V gene are KGHSH and LQKENI. There are 15 residues in the CDR3.

This sequence joins TRBV4-1 and TRBJ1-5; D remains unclear. The germline V and J ends were trimmed by 4 bases and 4 bases, with 14 bases remaining between them. The CDR3 extends over 15 amino acids. From germline, CDR1 is MGHRA and CDR2 YSYEKL. The CDR3 loop is CASSPDPSSNQPQHF. CDR3 nucleotides: TGCGCCAGCAGCCCTGACCCCAGTAGTAATCAGCCCCAGCATTTT.